Shown below are 17 T cell receptor beta chains from a single sample sequenced in a study of regulatory dendritic cells for organ transplantation. Sequencing used immunoSEQ multiplex PCR; TCRdb keeps in-frame clones, though not all of them. The sample includes about 34,000 clones, roughly nine tenths of them seen just once. Sequenced: naive CD4+ T cells from blood. Subset denoted: CD45RA+ naive T cells. The origin of the receptors is a human donor in good health.

This chain uses TRBV28 with TRBJ1-5; D gene unclear. Trimming pared 5 bases from V and 2 bases from J, leaving 10 bases between. Germline values: CDR1 MDHEN, CDR2 SYDVKM. There are 14 residues in the CDR3. CDR3 loop: CASSDWTGNQPQHF. In DNA form, the CDR3 reads TGTGCCAGCAGTGATTGGACGGGCAATCAGCCCCAGCATTTT.

The chain has TRBV27 and TRBJ2-3; tentative D call: TRBD2 (6 bases). V was cut by 1 base and J by 2 bases, with 10 bases left in between. CDR3 length: 15 residues. Germline V CDR1 and CDR2: MNHEY, SMNVEV (reference sequence). The CDR3 protein is CASSLLGGDTDTQYF. The CDR3, as DNA: TGTGCCAGCAGTTTATTGGGGGGAGACACAGATACGCAGTATTTT.

The rearrangement links TRBV7-2 to TRBJ2-4; D possibly corresponds to TRBD2 (6 bases). The V gene's germline CDR1 is SGHTA and CDR2 FQGNSA. The V and J ends lost 3 bases and 4 bases respectively, with 13 bases between them. The CDR3 loop spans 15 amino acids. The CDR3 reads CASSLDFGRKNIQYF. The CDR3, as DNA: TGTGCCAGCAGCTTGGATTTCGGGAGAAAAAACATTCAGTACTTC.

The rearrangement joins TRBV7-9 to TRBJ2-7, with D perhaps matching TRBD1 (6 bases). The V gene's germline CDR1 is SEHNR and CDR2 FQNEAQ (reference sequence). Trimming stripped 1 base from V and 4 bases from J, with 11 bases between. There are 14 residues in the CDR3. The CDR3 here is CASSLVQGSYEQYF. CDR3 bases: TGTGCCAGCAGCTTAGTGCAGGGGTCTTACGAGCAGTACTTC.

Here the CDR3 reads CASSLQGNYGYTF. CDR3 bases: TGTGCCAGCAGCTTACAGGGGAACTATGGCTACACCTTC. The chain recombines TRBV7-9 with TRBJ1-2; TRBD1 is a possible D gene (6 bases). V lost 2 bases and J lost 2, with 6 bases in between. This CDR3 contains 13 residues. The germline gives CDR1 SEHNR, CDR2 FQNEAQ (reference sequence).

Here the CDR3 DNA reads TGTGCCAGCAGCTTAGCGTCCACACAACTACGCACAGATACGCAGTATTTT. Amino acid sequence: CASSLASTQLRTDTQYF. The chain carries TRBV7-2 and TRBJ2-3; D gene ambiguous. Germline lookup yields CDR1 SGHTA and CDR2 FQGNSA. The V gene lost 0 bases and the J gene lost 1 base, with 14 bases spanning the gap. The CDR3 runs 17 residues.

The chain is built from TRBV15 and TRBJ2-6, with 7 bases lining up with TRBD1. V trimming: 7 bases; J trimming: 0 bases; junction bases outside the gene matches: 9. The CDR3 totals 17 residues. From germline, CDR1 is LNHNV and CDR2 YYDKDF (reference sequence). This CDR3 reads CATTPGQIFSGANVLTF. The CDR3 DNA follows: TGTGCCACCACCCCGGGACAGATTTTCTCTGGGGCCAACGTCCTGACTTTC.

V is TRBV9 and J is TRBJ1-1; the D gene is possibly TRBD1 (6 bases). Trimming shortened V by 0 bases and J by 0 bases, and 9 bases separated the two germline ends. The CDR3 is 15 amino acids. Looked up from germline, CDR1 is SGDLS and CDR2 is YYNGEE. Here the CDR3 DNA reads TGTGCCAGCAGCGTAGCGGGACACTTGAACACTGAAGCTTTCTTT. It specifies CASSVAGHLNTEAFF.

The J gene is TRBJ2-2, the V gene TRBV28; 7 nucleotides agree with TRBD2. Germline lookup yields CDR1 MDHEN and CDR2 SYDVKM. This CDR3 comprises 14 residues. V trimming: 5 bases; J trimming: 6 bases; junction bases outside the gene matches: 6. The CDR3 nucleotides are TGTGCCAGCAGTCCCGGACTAGTTTCCGGGGAGCTGTTTTTT. Its translation: CASSPGLVSGELFF.

V gene TRBV25-1 combines with J gene TRBJ2-3; 8 nucleotides agree with TRBD2. The V gene's germline CDR1 is MGHDK and CDR2 SYGVNS. CDR3 length equals 18 residues. V dropped 4 bases and J dropped 4; count of bases not matched to a gene: 16. The CDR3 nucleotides are TGTGCCAGCAGTGTGCGTCTAATTGCGGGGGGACGGGCAGATACGCAGTATTTT. Translation: CASSVRLIAGGRADTQYF. The complete variable domain, with remaining parts taken from reference TRBV25-1 and TRBJ2-3, reads EADIYQTPRYLVIGTGKKITLECSQTMGHDKMYWYQQDPGMELHLIHYSYGVNSTEKGDLSSESTVSRIRTEHFPLTLESARPSHTSQYLCASSVRLIAGGRADTQYFGPGTRLTVL.

This chain uses TRBV6-1 with TRBJ2-7; TRBD2 is a possible D gene (5 bases). Trimming shortened V by 2 bases and J by 5 bases, and 16 bases separated the two germline ends. The CDR3 has 15 amino acids. Germline CDR1 MNHNS, CDR2 SASEGT. The CDR3 bases are TGTGCCAGCAGTGAATTACCGAGAGGGATACACGAGCAGTACTTC. This gives the protein CASSELPRGIHEQYF.

The count of this clone is one. The rearrangement joins TRBV10-3 to TRBJ2-7; D call uncertain. Looked up from germline, CDR1 is ENHRY and CDR2 is SYGVKD. This CDR3 has 15 amino acids. Trimming cost V 6 bases and J 0 bases, with 15 bases left between them. CDR3 region: CAIRGQIDISYEQYF. DNA for the CDR3: TGTGCCATCAGGGGCCAGATCGATATCTCCTACGAGCAGTACTTC.

There are a few counts of this clone. This chain connects TRBV10-1 to TRBJ2-1; 9 bases match TRBD2. This CDR3 is 15 amino acids long. Trimming at V came to 1 base and at J to 5 bases, leaving 3 bases not matched to a gene. The germline gives CDR1 WNHNN, CDR2 SYGVQD (reference sequence). Here the CDR3 DNA reads TGCGCCAGCAGTGAGTACGTAGCGGGAGACAATGAGCAGTTCTTC. Amino acid sequence: CASSEYVAGDNEQFF.

For the CDR3, the DNA is TGTGCCAGCAGCCAGGGGGTACAGGGCGCTGGAAACACCATATATTTT. It codes for CASSQGVQGAGNTIYF. This chain joins TRBV7-9 and TRBJ1-3; 7 bases map to TRBD1. J was trimmed by 2 bases and V by 5 bases; bases with no gene match: 9. CDR1 and CDR2 from the germline V gene are SEHNR and FQNEAQ (reference sequence). This CDR3 region has 16 residues. Full variable domain (missing parts from reference TRBV7-9 and TRBJ1-3): DTGVSQNPRHKITKRGQNVTFRCDPISEHNRLYWYRQTLGQGPEFLTYFQNEAQLEKSRLLSDRFSAERPKGSFSTLEIQRTEQGDSAMYLCASSQGVQGAGNTIYFGEGSWLTVV.

The CDR3 DNA reads TGCGCCAGCGGGGGTGGGACAGTCGAAGACAATGAGCAGTTCTTC. Translation: CASGGGTVEDNEQFF. V gene TRBV10-1 combines with J gene TRBJ2-1; 7 bases fit TRBD1. Germline V gives CDR1 WNHNN, CDR2 SYGVQD (reference sequence). Trimming removed 8 bases from V and 5 bases from J; junction bases left unmatched: 12. The CDR3 runs 15 residues.

The chain employs TRBV28 and TRBJ1-3, with D hard to call. Germline values: CDR1 MDHEN, CDR2 SYDVKM. The V end lost 10 bases, the J end lost 3 bases, and 13 bases lay between the germline ends. This CDR3 is 13 amino acids long. The CDR3 reads CAIYRGGGNTIYF. CDR3 DNA sequence: TGTGCCATCTATCGGGGTGGTGGAAACACCATATATTTT. Full variable domain (remainder filled in from reference TRBV28 and TRBJ1-3): DVKVTQSSRYLVKRTGEKVFLECVQDMDHENMFWYRQDPGLGLRLIYFSYDVKMKEKGDIPEGYSVSREKKERFSLILESASTNQTSMYLCAIYRGGGNTIYFGEGSWLTVV.

The chain carries TRBV6-5 and TRBJ1-2; 8 positions match TRBD1. This CDR3 has 13 amino acids. V shed 6 bases, J shed 6 bases, and the junction held 6 bases outside the gene matches. Per germline, CDR1 MNHEY and CDR2 SVGAGI. The CDR3 region has the DNA TGTGCCAGCAGACCGACAGGGGTGGATGGCTACACCTTC. It specifies CASRPTGVDGYTF.